Presented here are 28 T cell receptor beta chains from one specimen sequenced in a study of identical twins' blood T cells. One entry per CDR3 protein results from TCRdb running MiXCR on the 5' RACE reads. The table includes 350,000 to 400,000 distinct CDR3 sequences, approximately 30% detected once. The sample comprised PBMCs. The receptor source for this set is a woman aged 18 to 50 in good health.

The chain links TRBV12-3 or TRBV12-4 to TRBJ2-2, with 12 positions matching TRBD2. The CDR3 spans 17 residues. J lost 3 bases, V lost 8 bases, and 10 bases had no gene match. CDR3 sequence (DNA): TGTGCCAGCCGTCCGACTAGCGGGAGCTTGTACACCGGGGAGCTGTTTTTT. This encodes CASRPTSGSLYTGELFF.

This clonotype was counted between two and nine times. V is TRBV29-1 and J is TRBJ1-1; the D is unclear. The germline V gene has CDR1 SQVTM and CDR2 ANQGSEA. The CDR3 has 12 residues. Trimming took off 3 bases at V and 8 bases at J, with 13 bases between the two ends. The DNA for the CDR3 is TGCAGCGTTGAGTTCCACAGTCGGGAAGCTTTCTTT. As protein: CSVEFHSREAFF.

This clonotype has a handful of counts. The gene calls are TRBV7-9 and TRBJ1-1; 10 bases line up with TRBD1. The ends lost 5 bases at V and 10 bases at J; junction bases unmatched: 4. The CDR3 covers 12 residues. Germline assignment: CDR1 SEHNR and CDR2 FQNEAQ (reference sequence). The CDR3 coding sequence is TGTGCCAGCAGCCCGGACAGGGGGGTAGCTTTCTTT. Translating it yields CASSPDRGVAFF.

The V and J genes are TRBV7-9 and TRBJ1-3, with a possible D match to TRBD1 (5 bases). V was shortened by 5 bases and J by 0 bases, with 8 bases between the two germline ends. Germline-derived CDR1 and CDR2 are SEHNR and FQNEAQ (reference sequence). There are 14 residues in the CDR3. CDR3 sequence reads: CASSRDSSGNTIYF. The CDR3 DNA sequence: TGTGCCAGCAGCAGGGACTCCTCTGGAAACACCATATATTTT.

The chain uses TRBV7-6 and TRBJ2-1, with D possibly being TRBD2 (6 bases). Germline CDR1 reads SGHVS; CDR2 reads FNYEAQ. The CDR3 totals 17 residues. The V gene lost 0 bases and the J gene lost 0 bases, with 12 bases spanning the gap. The CDR3 DNA reads as TGTGCCAGCAGCTTAGCGTTGGCGGGAAGCTCCTACAATGAGCAGTTCTTC. Translated: CASSLALAGSSYNEQFF.

The CDR3 region has the DNA TGCGCCAGCAGCTGGGGACTGGGACGGAATGAAAAACTGTTTTTT. It translates to CASSWGLGRNEKLFF. The gene calls are TRBV5-1 and TRBJ1-4, with D tentatively TRBD1 (5 bases). V was shortened by 3 bases and J by 5 bases, with 14 bases between the two germline ends. The CDR3 is 15 amino acids. Germline V lookup: CDR1 SGHRS, CDR2 YFSETQ.

The gene calls are TRBV20-1 and TRBJ1-5; 7 bases fit TRBD1. Unmatched junction bases numbered 5, after V lost 5 bases and J lost 4 bases. Germline V gene lookup returns CDR1 DFQATT and CDR2 SNEGSKA (reference sequence). The length of the CDR3 is 13 residues. CDR3 nucleotides: TGCAGTGCTCAAGGACAGGAAAATCAGCCCCAGCATTTT. The encoded protein is CSAQGQENQPQHF.

As concerns this clonotype: The junction and the germline gene differ at one end; a read error may be behind it. The chain uses TRBV27 and TRBJ1-2; 9 nucleotides line up with TRBD1. The CDR3 has 15 amino acids. Germline V gene data show CDR1 as MNHEY and CDR2 as SMNVEV (reference sequence). The CDR3 spells CAGSFRQGANYGYTF. The CDR3 DNA reads TGTGCCGGCAGTTTCCGACAGGGGGCTAACTATGGCTACACCTTC.

The chain combines TRBV29-1 with TRBJ1-1, with D uncertain. With 2 bases removed from V and 5 bases from J, the gap between germline ends came to 9 bases. Germline CDR1 SQVTM, CDR2 ANQGSEA. The CDR3 runs 12 residues. CDR3 bases: TGCAGCGTTGAACTCGGAGGAACTGAAGCTTTCTTT. It translates to CSVELGGTEAFF.

The CDR3 DNA reads TGTGCCAGCAGCCGAGGACAGCAATGGCAGCCCCAGCATTTT. Its protein is CASSRGQQWQPQHF. The rearrangement uses TRBV3-1 and TRBJ1-5; D possibly corresponds to TRBD1 (6 bases). The CDR3 sequence is 14 residues long. The V gene lost 4 bases and the J gene lost 7 bases, with 14 bases spanning the gap. The germline V gene encodes CDR1 LGHDT and CDR2 YNNKEL (reference sequence).

This clonotype was recorded a few times. The gene calls are TRBV15 and TRBJ1-1; D gene unclear. The CDR3 has 15 residues. The V and J ends lost 0 bases and 6 bases respectively, with 14 bases between them. The germline V gene has CDR1 LNHNV and CDR2 YYDKDF (reference sequence). The CDR3 bases are TGTGCCACCAGCAGAGAAGGCGGAATATGGCCTGAAGCTTTCTTT. It codes for CATSREGGIWPEAFF.

The chain has TRBV9 and TRBJ1-4, with unresolved D. Trimming pared 4 bases from V and 4 bases from J, leaving 14 bases between. Germline V lookup: CDR1 SGDLS, CDR2 YYNGEE. This CDR3 is built from 15 residues. The CDR3 DNA reads as TGTGCCAGCAGCCCCTTGGGCAGTTATAATGAAAAACTGTTTTTT. Protein sequence: CASSPLGSYNEKLFF. The full variable domain, in which reference TRBV9 and TRBJ1-4 provide the parts outside the CDR3, is DSGVTQTPKHLITATGQRVTLRCSPRSGDLSVYWYQQSLDQGLQFLIQYYNGEERAKGNILERFSAQQFPDLHSELNLSSLELGDSALYFCASSPLGSYNEKLFFGSGTQLSVL.

This clonotype was recorded a few times. The V and J genes are TRBV12-3 or TRBV12-4 and TRBJ1-2, with D perhaps matching TRBD1 (5 bases). Trimming took 6 bases from V and 4 from J, leaving 15 bases between them. The CDR3 is 14 amino acids. The CDR3 sequence is CASRSAGTGYGYTF. CDR3 in DNA: TGTGCCAGCAGAAGTGCCGGGACGGGCTATGGCTACACCTTC.

This clonotype has a count of ten or more. The CDR3 DNA is TGTGCCAGCAGTTGGGGTTCCGTGATGAACACTGAAGCTTTCTTT. This translates into CASSWGSVMNTEAFF. J is TRBJ1-1 and V is TRBV6-2 or TRBV6-3, with D unclear. The ends were cut back, 4 bases at V and 0 bases at J, with 12 bases in the middle. The CDR3 covers 15 residues. The germline V gene has CDR1 MNHEY and CDR2 SVGEGT.

This clonotype came up a few times. The gene calls are TRBV6-5 and TRBJ1-1; 8 bases are shared with TRBD1. Trimming at V came to 0 bases and at J to 5 bases, leaving 5 bases not matched to a gene. Germline CDR1 is MNHEY and CDR2 is SVGAGI. The CDR3 covers 15 residues. The CDR3 DNA sequence: TGTGCCAGCAGTTACTCCGGACAGGGTGAAACTGAAGCTTTCTTT. This sequence encodes CASSYSGQGETEAFF.

This clonotype showed up just a few times. This chain uses TRBV6-2 or TRBV6-3 with TRBJ2-2; 9 bases align to TRBD2. Germline V gene sequence: CDR1 MNHEY, CDR2 SVGEGT. With 1 base clipped from V and 5 bases from J, the junction kept 11 bases outside the gene matches. The CDR3 loop spans 18 amino acids. For the CDR3, the DNA is TGTGCCAGCAGTTACTGGCGCGGACCGGGACTAGCAACCGGGGAGCTGTTTTTT. Translated, it gives CASSYWRGPGLATGELFF.

The rearrangement links TRBV4-1 to TRBJ1-4; D is unclear. The CDR3 has 14 amino acids. The germline CDR1 and CDR2 sequences are MGHRA and YSYEKL. V was cut by 4 bases and J by 7 bases, with 13 bases left in between. The CDR3 DNA reads as TGCGCCAGCAGCCGCAGCTGGACGGCTGAAAAACTGTTTTTT. This codes for CASSRSWTAEKLFF.

This clonotype has only a few counts. The chain has TRBV11-2 and TRBJ1-4; 8 nucleotides match TRBD1. The ends lost 0 bases at V and 6 bases at J; junction bases unmatched: 9. Germline V lookup: CDR1 SGHAT, CDR2 FQNNGV. CDR3 length: 17 amino acids. DNA of the CDR3: TGTGCCAGCAGCTTAGATCCTCGACAGGGGATTCATGAAAAACTGTTTTTT. This translates into CASSLDPRQGIHEKLFF.

This clonotype was found a few times. The chain uses TRBV20-1 and TRBJ1-5; D is unresolved. CDR1 and CDR2 (germline): DFQATT, SNEGSKA (reference sequence). CDR3 size: 17 residues. V was shortened by 3 bases and J by 6 bases, with 24 bases between the two germline ends. The CDR3 nucleotides read TGCAGTGCTAGTCCGATGGCCGCGGGGATGGGGAGTCAGCCCCAGCATTTT. It is translated as CSASPMAAGMGSQPQHF.

This clonotype was counted ten times or more. The V and J genes are TRBV20-1 and TRBJ1-1; possibly TRBD1 for D (6 bases). The V and J ends lost 4 bases and 3 bases respectively, with 15 bases between them. The germline V gene has CDR1 DFQATT and CDR2 SNEGSKA (reference sequence). The CDR3 totals 14 residues. This chain's CDR3 is CSAKNKGVDTEAFF. CDR3 in DNA: TGCAGTGCTAAGAACAAGGGGGTGGACACTGAAGCTTTCTTT.

The chain couples TRBV6-6 to TRBJ2-1, with 13 positions matching TRBD2. CDR3 length: 17 residues. The V gene's germline CDR1 is MNHNY and CDR2 SVGAGI (reference sequence). The V segment lost 5 bases and the J segment 4 bases; nucleotides outside the gene matches: 8. The CDR3 sequence: CASSGGGLAGSYNEQFF. The CDR3 DNA sequence: TGTGCCAGCAGTGGGGGGGGACTAGCGGGATCTTACAATGAGCAGTTCTTC.

The chain is built from TRBV20-1 and TRBJ2-3; 16 bases are shared with TRBD2. CDR1 and CDR2 (germline): DFQATT, SNEGSKA (reference sequence). This CDR3 comprises 20 residues. Trimming took 5 bases from V and 0 from J; bases not matched to a gene: 14. The CDR3 coding sequence is TGCAGTGCTCCCCCTGCCCCCGGGACTAGCGGGAGGGGAAGCACAGATACGCAGTATTTT. Its protein is CSAPPAPGTSGRGSTDTQYF.

A note on this clonotype: A much larger clone differs by one base, so this may be a read error. The missing conserved phenylalanine or tryptophan at the end of this CDR3 makes a read error likely. The chain uses TRBV5-1 and TRBJ1-5, with TRBD1 identical over 7 bases. Looked up from germline, CDR1 is SGHRS and CDR2 is YFSETQ. Unmatched junction bases numbered 4, after V lost 1 base and J lost 6 bases. The CDR3 totals 14 residues. The DNA for the CDR3 is TGCGCCAGCAGCTTGAAGCAGGGGGTTCAGCCCCAGCATCTT. Translation gives CASSLKQGVQPQHL.

This clonotype was counted between two and nine times. This chain joins TRBV6-1 and TRBJ2-1; 12 bases map to TRBD2. Germline assignment: CDR1 MNHNS and CDR2 SASEGT. CDR3 length equals 13 residues. CDR3 loop: CALAGGNYNEQFF. The CDR3 DNA follows: TGTGCACTAGCGGGGGGCAACTACAATGAGCAGTTCTTC.

This clonotype was counted a few times. CDR3 loop: CASSELDSRQPQHF. The CDR3 nucleotides are TGTGCCAGCAGTGAACTAGACAGTCGGCAGCCCCAGCATTTT. The rearrangement uses TRBV2 and TRBJ1-5; a weak D match, TRBD1 (5 bases). Trimming took 2 bases from V and 7 from J, leaving 12 bases between them. Germline V gene data show CDR1 as SNHLY and CDR2 as FYNNEI. The CDR3 length is 14 residues. The entire variable domain, with the rest obtained from reference TRBV2 and TRBJ1-5, is as follows: EPEVTQTPSHQVTQMGQEVILRCVPISNHLYFYWYRQILGQKVEFLVSFYNNEISEKSEIFDDQFSVERPDGSNFTLKIRSTKLEDSAMYFCASSELDSRQPQHFGDGTRLSIL.

For this clonotype: A much more abundant neighbour one base away suggests this may be a read error. V usage is TRBV5-1 and J usage is TRBJ2-1; D gene ambiguous. This CDR3 is built from 10 residues. The germline CDR1 and CDR2 sequences are SGHRS and YFSETQ. CDR3 DNA: TGCGTCACTCTAGATGATGAGCAGTTCTTC. Residues: CVTLDDEQFF.

The rearrangement uses TRBV20-1 and TRBJ2-7; D remains ambiguous. Germline CDR1 and CDR2: DFQATT and SNEGSKA (reference sequence). The CDR3 loop spans 14 amino acids. V was pared by 6 bases and J by 0 bases, with 15 bases between. The CDR3 region is CSASPRQTSYEQYF. The CDR3 bases are TGCAGTGCCTCACCCCGGCAGACCTCCTACGAGCAGTACTTC.

V gene TRBV3-1 combines with J gene TRBJ1-2; D ambiguous. Between the trimmed V and J ends, which lost 5 bases and 4 bases, there was a span of 8 bases. This CDR3 contains 12 residues. CDR1 is LGHDT and CDR2 is YNNKEL in the germline V gene (reference sequence). CDR3 in DNA: TGTGCCAGCAGCACCATTTCCTATGGCTACACCTTC. It codes for CASSTISYGYTF.